This T cell receptor beta chain was retrieved from a study of blood T cell repertoires in COVID-19. About the study: Some COVID-19 samples were acute and others convalescent; all came from the United States, Italy and Spain. T cells, B-cell-depleted T cells, or PBMCs supplied cDNA or gDNA.

The repertoire was sequenced with immunoSEQ multiplex PCR; TCRdb's copy has only in-frame clones and lacks some. The sample includes around 270,000 clones, about 86% of them seen just once. Germline-derived CDR1 and CDR2 are MNHEY and SMNVEV (reference sequence). V lost 2 bases, J lost 8 bases, and 9 bases lay in between. The CDR3 loop spans 13 amino acids. Sequencing was performed on peripheral blood. This TCR was sampled from a man aged 30-40 years with active or convalescent COVID-19. The chain uses TRBV27 and TRBJ1-4; maybe TRBD1 (6 bases). The chain's CDR3 is CASSLRGSEKLFF. In nucleotides, the CDR3 is TGTGCCAGCAGTTTAAGGGGGTCCGAAAAACTGTTTTTT.